The 21 T cell receptor beta chains given below trace back to one sample, sequenced in a study of cytomegalovirus exposure and HLA in healthy donors. Method: immunoSEQ multiplex PCR; TCRdb's copy keeps in-frame clones and lacks some. The table shows about 130,000 clones, with 94% occurring only once. Source material: PBMCs. The source of these receptors is a woman younger than 30 in good health and CMV-seronegative.

The chain couples TRBV6-5 to TRBJ1-4; 9 nucleotides line up with TRBD1. V lost 7 bases to trimming and J lost 6 bases; unmatched junction nucleotides: 6. Germline loops: CDR1 MNHEY, CDR2 SVGAGI. The CDR3 is 14 residues long. The CDR3: CASTSDRGHEKLFF. CDR3 in DNA: TGTGCCAGCACCTCGGACAGGGGCCATGAAAAACTGTTTTTT.

The V call is TRBV15, the J call TRBJ2-3; D gene ambiguous. Trimming took 0 bases from V and 0 from J, leaving 4 bases between them. The CDR3 runs 14 residues. The germline V gene encodes CDR1 LNHNV and CDR2 YYDKDF (reference sequence). The CDR3 nucleotides read TGTGCCACCAGCAGAGAGGCTAGCACAGATACGCAGTATTTT. Its translation is CATSREASTDTQYF.

The chain uses TRBV2 and TRBJ1-1; D gene unclear. Between the trimmed V and J ends, which lost 4 bases and 0 bases, there was a span of 9 bases. The CDR3 is 14 residues long. Germline V gene lookup returns CDR1 SNHLY and CDR2 FYNNEI. CDR3 sequence: CASSGVGVNTEAFF. The CDR3 coding sequence is TGTGCCAGCAGTGGGGTCGGAGTGAACACTGAAGCTTTCTTT.

The chain joins TRBV5-1 to TRBJ2-7; D remains unclear. The germline CDR1 and CDR2 sequences are SGHRS and YFSETQ. V was trimmed by 6 bases and J by 4 bases, leaving 17 bases between them. The CDR3 has 14 amino acids. The CDR3 nucleotides read TGCGCCAGCACCTTATCTGAGGCTGGATACGAGCAGTACTTC. This gives the protein CASTLSEAGYEQYF. Full variable domain (rest looked up from reference TRBV5-1 and TRBJ2-7): KAGVTQTPRYLIKTRGQQVTLSCSPISGHRSVSWYQQTPGQGLQFLFEYFSETQRNKGNFPGRFSGRQFSNSRSEMNVSTLELGDSALYLCASTLSEAGYEQYFGPGTRLTVT.

The CDR3 sequence is CASSSRGSTDTQYF. Written as DNA, the CDR3 is TGTGCCAGCAGCTCTCGAGGGAGCACAGATACGCAGTATTTT. V is TRBV7-2 and J is TRBJ2-3, with a tentative D call TRBD2 (5 bases). The CDR3 has 14 amino acids. Germline CDR1 reads SGHTA; CDR2 reads FQGNSA. The germline V and J ends were trimmed by 4 bases and 0 bases, with 8 bases remaining between them.

This chain uses TRBV5-1 with TRBJ2-3; 10 bases are a match to TRBD2. This CDR3 spans 16 amino acids. J gave up 4 bases and V 0 bases, and 5 bases lay outside the gene matches. Germline V gene sequence: CDR1 SGHRS, CDR2 YFSETQ. The CDR3 sequence is CASSLAGLAAADTQYF. CDR3 coding DNA: TGCGCCAGCAGCTTGGCAGGACTAGCGGCGGCAGATACGCAGTATTTT. Combining the CDR3 with reference TRBV5-1 and TRBJ2-3 gives the whole variable domain KAGVTQTPRYLIKTRGQQVTLSCSPISGHRSVSWYQQTPGQGLQFLFEYFSETQRNKGNFPGRFSGRQFSNSRSEMNVSTLELGDSALYLCASSLAGLAAADTQYFGPGTRLTVL.

The rearrangement links TRBV4-2 to TRBJ1-1; the D gene is possibly TRBD1 (5 bases). This CDR3 is built from 17 residues. V was trimmed by 7 bases and J by 7 bases, leaving 28 bases between them. CDR1 LGHNA and CDR2 YNFKEQ come from the germline V gene. CDR3 sequence: CASTLAGVEGHYVEAFF. In DNA form, the CDR3 reads TGTGCCAGCACCCTAGCGGGGGTGGAAGGTCATTATGTTGAAGCTTTCTTT.

CDR3 DNA: TGTGCCAGTAGTATTGGCAGGGCATCGGGAGATACGCAGTATTTT. Translating it yields CASSIGRASGDTQYF. The chain recombines TRBV19 with TRBJ2-3, with D tentatively TRBD1 (5 bases). V lost 3 bases and J 5 bases, leaving 15 bases between the germline ends. The CDR3 covers 15 residues. The germline V gene encodes CDR1 LNHDA and CDR2 SQIVND (reference sequence).

In nucleotides, the CDR3 is TGCGCCAGCAGCCAAGATTATTACGAGCAGTACTTC. It translates to CASSQDYYEQYF. This chain connects TRBV4-1 to TRBJ2-7; D unresolved. Germline CDR1 reads MGHRA; CDR2 reads YSYEKL. The CDR3 runs 12 residues. Trimming shortened V by 0 bases and J by 4 bases, and 4 bases separated the two germline ends.

The chain joins TRBV6-5 to TRBJ1-5; D ambiguous. The length of the CDR3 is 13 residues. Germline CDR1 is MNHEY and CDR2 is SVGAGI. Between the trimmed V and J ends, which lost 4 bases and 6 bases, there was a span of 10 bases. CDR3 DNA sequence: TGTGCCAGCAGTTGGGCATTGGGTCAGCCCCAGCATTTT. Amino acids: CASSWALGQPQHF.

The V call is TRBV28, the J call TRBJ1-5; possible D gene TRBD1, 6 bases. V dropped 4 bases and J dropped 4 bases, with 11 bases sitting between them. The germline V gene has CDR1 MDHEN and CDR2 SYDVKM. The CDR3 has 14 amino acids. In nucleotides, the CDR3 is TGTGCCAGCAGTTGGGGACACGGGAATCAGCCCCAGCATTTT. This encodes CASSWGHGNQPQHF.

CDR3 coding DNA: TGTGCCAGCAACGGACTAGCGGCTTGGAATGAGCAGTTCTTC. Translated, it gives CASNGLAAWNEQFF. The J gene is TRBJ2-1, the V gene TRBV28; 10 nucleotides agree with TRBD2. Germline V lookup: CDR1 MDHEN, CDR2 SYDVKM. This CDR3 has 14 amino acids. V lost 7 bases and J lost 7; bases outside the gene matches: 7.

The rearrangement links TRBV29-1 to TRBJ2-7; D is unresolved. CDR3 size: 14 residues. Germline lookup yields CDR1 SQVTM and CDR2 ANQGSEA. V lost 2 bases, J lost 2 bases, and 13 bases lay in between. The CDR3 here is CSVEFQRRPYEQYF. The CDR3 region has the DNA TGCAGCGTTGAATTTCAGCGACGACCCTACGAGCAGTACTTC.

J is TRBJ1-1 and V is TRBV28; TRBD1 might be the D (5 bases). V was clipped by 2 bases and J by 5 bases, with 9 bases between them. The CDR3 loop spans 13 amino acids. Germline CDR1 reads MDHEN; CDR2 reads SYDVKM. CDR3 bases: TGTGCCAGCAGTTTACCGGGGGATACTGAAGCTTTCTTT. Its protein product is CASSLPGDTEAFF.

The chain uses TRBV2 and TRBJ2-7; 15 positions agree with TRBD2. Germline V CDR1 and CDR2: SNHLY, FYNNEI. V lost 5 bases to trimming and J lost 2 bases; unmatched junction nucleotides: 4. The CDR3 is 16 residues long. The CDR3 protein is CASSQGLAGGTYEQYF. Here the CDR3 DNA reads TGTGCCAGCAGTCAGGGACTAGCGGGAGGAACCTACGAGCAGTACTTC.

The V gene is TRBV7-6, the J gene TRBJ2-7; TRBD2 is a possible D gene (5 bases). This CDR3 is built from 13 residues. The V end was cut by 5 bases, the J end by 6 bases, with 14 bases between. CDR1 is SGHVS, CDR2 FNYEAQ, per germline. Written as DNA, the CDR3 is TGTGCCAGCAGCAGCCCGGGGTCGACCGAGCAGTACTTC. Translation gives CASSSPGSTEQYF.

The chain recombines TRBV10-2 with TRBJ2-1; a possible D gene is TRBD1 (6 bases). Per germline, CDR1 WSHSY and CDR2 SAAADI. The ends were cut back, 2 bases at V and 6 bases at J, with 11 bases in the middle. The CDR3 sequence is 14 residues long. DNA of the CDR3: TGCGCCAGCAGTGAGCAGGGGCAAGGCAATGAGCAGTTCTTC. This gives the protein CASSEQGQGNEQFF.

This chain uses TRBV5-4 with TRBJ1-1, with D maybe TRBD1 (5 bases). Per germline, CDR1 SGHNT and CDR2 YYREEE (reference sequence). Trimming cost V 3 bases and J 0 bases, with 12 bases left between them. The CDR3 is made up of 15 amino acids. The CDR3 DNA reads as TGTGCCAGCAGCTGGGGGGTTATAATGAACACTGAAGCTTTCTTT. It encodes CASSWGVIMNTEAFF.

V is TRBV7-9 and J is TRBJ2-1; tentatively, D is TRBD1 (6 bases). The CDR3 sequence is 15 residues long. V lost 5 bases to trimming and J lost 10 bases, with 21 bases between them. Germline V gene data show CDR1 as SEHNR and CDR2 as FQNEAQ (reference sequence). CDR3 in DNA: TGTGCCAGCAGCGTACGTGGACAGACTTATGACGAGCAGTTCTTC. Translated: CASSVRGQTYDEQFF.

The V and J genes are TRBV5-1 and TRBJ2-1; 13 bases fit TRBD2. The CDR3 totals 14 residues. Germline assignment: CDR1 SGHRS and CDR2 YFSETQ. With V trimmed by 4 bases and J by 12 bases, 7 bases remained unmatched. The CDR3 nucleotides are TGCGCCAGCAGCGCCGGGACTAGCGGGATGGGGCAGTTCTTC. Protein product: CASSAGTSGMGQFF. Variable domain in full (rest from reference TRBV5-1 and TRBJ2-1): KAGVTQTPRYLIKTRGQQVTLSCSPISGHRSVSWYQQTPGQGLQFLFEYFSETQRNKGNFPGRFSGRQFSNSRSEMNVSTLELGDSALYLCASSAGTSGMGQFFGPGTRLTVL.

J is TRBJ2-2 and V is TRBV9; D is possibly TRBD2 (6 bases). Germline V gene sequence: CDR1 SGDLS, CDR2 YYNGEE. This CDR3 has 14 amino acids. Trimming removed 2 bases from V and 5 bases from J, with 10 bases in between. CDR3 sequence reads: CASSVRSGTGELFF. The CDR3 region has the DNA TGTGCCAGCAGCGTCCGTAGCGGAACCGGGGAGCTGTTTTTT.